The 21 T cell receptor beta chains below all came from one sample that was sequenced in a study of T cell responses to AZD1222 COVID-19 vaccine. Sequenced by immunoSEQ multiplex PCR; TCRdb stores in-frame clones only, minus some. The data show 110,000 to 150,000 clones, over 80% seen once. The sample here was peripheral blood, taken 28 days after the second AZD1222 dose. These receptors originate from an adult who received the AZD1222 COVID-19 vaccine.

The chain joins TRBV27 to TRBJ2-2; D is uncertain. Trimming stripped 2 bases from V and 5 bases from J, with 6 bases between. The CDR3 is made up of 13 amino acids. From germline, CDR1 is MNHEY and CDR2 SMNVEV (reference sequence). The CDR3 loop reads CASSLVVTGELFF. DNA of the CDR3: TGTGCCAGCAGTTTAGTAGTAACCGGGGAGCTGTTTTTT.

The V and J genes are TRBV14 and TRBJ2-7, with 9 nucleotides matching TRBD2. The CDR3 runs to 17 residues. The germline CDR1 and CDR2 sequences are SGHDN and FVKESK. V shed 2 bases and J 3 bases; nucleotides not matched to a gene: 11. The CDR3 bases are TGTGCCAGCAGCCAACGTTTTAGCGGGAGCCGGGGCTACGAGCAGTACTTC. It codes for CASSQRFSGSRGYEQYF.

This chain uses TRBV3-1 (or the pseudogene TRBV3-2) with TRBJ1-1; 9 nucleotides match TRBD1. Trimming cost V 5 bases and J 5 bases; bases outside gene matches: 6. CDR3 length: 14 amino acids. The germline V gene has CDR1 LGHDT and CDR2 YNNKEL (reference sequence). CDR3: CASSSLDRGTEAFF. The CDR3 DNA is TGTGCCAGCAGCTCACTAGACAGGGGGACTGAAGCTTTCTTT.

The CDR3 DNA is TGTGCCAGCAGTGACAACTTTACACCCCGAATATCTAACTATGGCTACACCTTC. Translating gives CASSDNFTPRISNYGYTF. The chain is built from TRBV6-4 and TRBJ1-2, with D unclear. The CDR3 contains 18 residues. CDR1 MRHNA and CDR2 SNTAGT come from the germline V gene. The ends were cut back, 2 bases at V and 0 bases at J, with 19 bases in the middle.

V is TRBV11-2 and J is TRBJ1-1; D is uncertain. The CDR3 is made up of 15 amino acids. The V end was cut by 1 base, the J end by 1 base, with 10 bases between. Looked up from germline, CDR1 is SGHAT and CDR2 is FQNNGV. In DNA form, the CDR3 reads TGTGCCAGCAGCTTAGGCCCCCACGGGAACACTGAAGCTTTCTTT. Translation: CASSLGPHGNTEAFF.

This clone was picked up a small number of times. This chain joins TRBV30 and TRBJ1-3, with D maybe TRBD1 (6 bases). Looked up from germline, CDR1 is GTSNPN and CDR2 is SVGIG (reference sequence). The CDR3 totals 14 residues. V lost 4 bases to trimming and J lost 5 bases, with 15 bases between them. The CDR3 is CAWMWGRGRNTIYF. DNA for the CDR3: TGTGCCTGGATGTGGGGGCGCGGGAGAAACACCATATATTTT.

The chain is built from TRBV3-1 (or the pseudogene TRBV3-2) and TRBJ1-2; 7 bases are shared with TRBD1. Germline V CDR1 and CDR2: LGHDT, YNNKEL (reference sequence). This CDR3 has 15 residues. Trimming took 3 bases from V and 5 from J; bases not matched to a gene: 9. Written as DNA, the CDR3 is TGTGCCAGCAGCCAGACCGACAGGGCCGGTTATGGCTACACCTTC. Translation gives CASSQTDRAGYGYTF.

The genes are TRBV6-5 and TRBJ1-6, with a weak D call TRBD1 (6 bases). This CDR3 has 16 amino acids. The V gene lost 2 bases and the J gene lost 1 base, with 9 bases spanning the gap. Germline V gives CDR1 MNHEY, CDR2 SVGAGI. CDR3 sequence (DNA): TGTGCCAGCAGTTACGCGGGGGCATCCTATAATTCACCCCTCCACTTT. This translates into CASSYAGASYNSPLHF.

This clone has just one count. This chain links TRBV10-3 with TRBJ1-2, with TRBD1 as a possible D gene (5 bases). The V gene's germline CDR1 is ENHRY and CDR2 SYGVKD. Trimming removed 0 bases from V and 1 base from J, with 12 bases in between. The CDR3 extends over 16 amino acids. In DNA, the CDR3 is TGTGCCATCAGTGAGTCGTTGGAGGGGTATAACTATGGCTACACCTTC. Protein: CAISESLEGYNYGYTF.

The chain employs TRBV27 and TRBJ1-6, with a possible D match to TRBD1 (5 bases). V was shortened by 2 bases and J by 3 bases, with 11 bases between the two germline ends. The CDR3 contains 16 residues. Germline V lookup: CDR1 MNHEY, CDR2 SMNVEV (reference sequence). This CDR3 reads CASSLIRQLYNSPLHF. The CDR3 nucleotides are TGTGCCAGCAGTTTAATCCGACAGCTCTATAATTCACCCCTCCACTTT.

The chain uses TRBV9 and TRBJ2-7, with D possibly TRBD2 on 6 matching bases. The CDR3 has 15 amino acids. Germline loops: CDR1 SGDLS, CDR2 YYNGEE. Deletions cut 0 bases from V and 4 bases from J, with 14 bases between. The CDR3 nucleotides are TGTGCCAGCAGCGTAGACCCAGCGGGTGTTTACGAGCAGTACTTC. Residues: CASSVDPAGVYEQYF.

This clone showed up just a few times. V gene TRBV7-9 combines with J gene TRBJ2-7; 7 bases agree with TRBD2. V dropped 5 bases and J dropped 6; count of bases not matched to a gene: 10. Germline CDR1 and CDR2: SEHNR and FQNEAQ (reference sequence). The CDR3 loop spans 14 amino acids. The DNA of the CDR3 is TGTGCCAGCAGCAAAGGGGAGGGCTACGGCGAGCAGTACTTC. Translated, it gives CASSKGEGYGEQYF.

The gene calls are TRBV6-5 and TRBJ1-2, with D maybe TRBD1 (5 bases). Germline V lookup: CDR1 MNHEY, CDR2 SVGAGI. The CDR3 totals 12 residues. The V end lost 6 bases, the J end lost 12 bases, and 17 bases lay between the germline ends. CDR3 sequence: CASRGDGPKDTF. CDR3 bases: TGTGCCAGCAGGGGGGACGGGCCCAAGGACACCTTC.

V gene TRBV19 combines with J gene TRBJ2-7; the D gene is possibly TRBD2 (6 bases). The CDR3 has 14 residues. The germline V gene has CDR1 LNHDA and CDR2 SQIVND (reference sequence). V was shortened by 4 bases and J by 2 bases, with 12 bases between the two germline ends. CDR3: CASSTNGLPYEQYF. The CDR3 DNA is TGTGCCAGTAGTACAAACGGACTACCCTACGAGCAGTACTTC.

The V gene is TRBV28, the J gene TRBJ2-6; no reliable D call. CDR3 length: 16 amino acids. Germline V gene sequence: CDR1 MDHEN, CDR2 SYDVKM. The V end lost 6 bases, the J end lost 0 bases, and 12 bases lay between the germline ends. CDR3 protein: CASSPTVASGANVLTF. The CDR3 bases are TGTGCCAGCAGCCCCACTGTAGCCTCTGGGGCCAACGTCCTGACTTTC.

The J gene is TRBJ1-5, the V gene TRBV24-1, with 7 bases that match TRBD1. V trimming: 4 bases; J trimming: 2 bases; junction bases outside the gene matches: 4. The CDR3 sequence is 15 residues long. Germline V gene lookup returns CDR1 KGHDR and CDR2 SFDVKD. CDR3: CATSEAGTGNQPQHF. The DNA of the CDR3 is TGTGCCACCAGTGAGGCCGGGACAGGCAATCAGCCCCAGCATTTT.

This clone has a handful of counts. The genes are TRBV11-2 and TRBJ2-4, with D tentatively TRBD2 (6 bases). CDR3 length equals 17 residues. The V and J ends lost 5 bases and 0 bases respectively, with 17 bases between them. Per the germline V gene, CDR1 is SGHAT and CDR2 is FQNNGV. CDR3 residues: CASSARGGALAKNIQYF. The CDR3 nucleotides read TGTGCCAGCAGCGCTCGTGGCGGGGCACTAGCCAAAAACATTCAGTACTTC.

The V gene is TRBV30, the J gene TRBJ2-7; 8 bases map to TRBD1. Losses at the gene ends were 1 base for V and 5 bases for J; bases not matched to a gene: 7. The CDR3 loop spans 14 amino acids. Per germline, CDR1 GTSNPN and CDR2 SVGIG (reference sequence). The CDR3 DNA reads TGTGCCTGGAGTGAAGACAGGGGAACCCACGAGCAGTACTTC. It is translated as CAWSEDRGTHEQYF.

The chain recombines TRBV12-3 or TRBV12-4 with TRBJ1-1, with D tentatively TRBD1 (5 bases). Deletions cut 4 bases from V and 9 bases from J, with 15 bases between. The CDR3 totals 13 residues. The CDR3 region is CASSSGLGRQAFF. CDR3 nucleotide sequence: TGTGCCAGCAGTTCGGGACTAGGGAGGCAAGCTTTCTTT.

The chain recombines TRBV3-1 (or the pseudogene TRBV3-2) with TRBJ1-2; D is unresolved. The CDR3 length is 13 residues. Trimming pared 0 bases from V and 8 bases from J, leaving 10 bases between. Germline V gives CDR1 LGHDT, CDR2 YNNKEL (reference sequence). The CDR3 region has the DNA TGTGCCAGCAGCCAAGAGCGACCTGGGGGCTACACCTTC. Translated: CASSQERPGGYTF.

This clone was recorded only once. The genes are TRBV27 and TRBJ1-3; D is undetermined. V was cut by 5 bases and J by 0 bases, with 14 bases left in between. The germline V gene has CDR1 MNHEY and CDR2 SMNVEV (reference sequence). The CDR3 spans 16 residues. The CDR3 DNA reads TGTGCCAGCAGTCCCCGTGCCAGGAGCTCTGGAAACACCATATATTTT. Encoded protein: CASSPRARSSGNTIYF.